One sample yielded the 27 T cell receptor beta chains listed below, sequenced in a study of long-term antiretroviral therapy in people with HIV. Sequencing used immunoSEQ v3.0 at survey level. Sequenced by immunoSEQ multiplex PCR; TCRdb stores in-frame clones only, minus some. The table lists tens of thousands of clones, 82% of them singletons. Here the sequenced sample was unsorted PBMCs, taken 0.6 years after starting antiretroviral therapy. These receptors were collected from a young man with HIV.

The V gene is TRBV7-2, the J gene TRBJ1-2, with D maybe TRBD1 (6 bases). The CDR3 has 17 residues. Germline assignment: CDR1 SGHTA and CDR2 FQGNSA. The ends were cut back, 2 bases at V and 0 bases at J, with 16 bases in the middle. Written as DNA, the CDR3 is TGTGCCAGCAGCTTATCAAACAGGGCCCCCACTAACTATGGCTACACCTTC. It encodes CASSLSNRAPTNYGYTF.

The chain employs TRBV5-3 and TRBJ2-7; D is unclear. TRBV5-3 has ORF status, its function being uncertain. V lost 3 bases, J lost 2 bases, and 15 bases lay in between. This CDR3 is built from 15 residues. This CDR3 reads CARSSRLPATYEQYF. Written as DNA, the CDR3 is TGTGCCAGAAGCTCAAGACTTCCCGCGACCTACGAGCAGTACTTC.

This chain joins TRBV19 and TRBJ2-1; unclear D gene. CDR1 and CDR2 from the germline V gene are LNHDA and SQIVND (reference sequence). Trimming stripped 4 bases from V and 4 bases from J, with 5 bases between. This CDR3 is 12 amino acids long. The CDR3 protein is CASSTRYNEQFF. CDR3 bases: TGTGCCAGTAGTACCAGGTACAATGAGCAGTTCTTC.

V gene TRBV9 combines with J gene TRBJ2-3; TRBD2 aligns across 8 bases. The CDR3 consists of 16 residues. The germline CDR1 and CDR2 sequences are SGDLS and YYNGEE. Losses at the gene ends were 4 bases for V and 1 base for J; bases not matched to a gene: 8. The chain's CDR3 is CASSHPRGGGTDTQYF. As DNA, the CDR3 is TGTGCCAGCAGCCACCCCCGGGGGGGAGGCACAGATACGCAGTATTTT.

The J gene is TRBJ2-6, the V gene TRBV27; 9 bases fit TRBD2. The germline V gene has CDR1 MNHEY and CDR2 SMNVEV (reference sequence). The CDR3 totals 15 residues. V was clipped by 7 bases and J by 2 bases; unmatched bases: 3. The CDR3 region is CASTRLAAGANVLTF. The DNA of the CDR3 is TGTGCCAGCACCCGACTAGCGGCTGGGGCCAACGTCCTGACTTTC.

The chain links TRBV30 to TRBJ1-1, with D unclear. This CDR3 contains 13 residues. Per the germline V gene, CDR1 is GTSNPN and CDR2 is SVGIG (reference sequence). V lost 4 bases and J 3 bases, leaving 12 bases between the germline ends. DNA of the CDR3: TGTGCCTGGATCCGGGCGTGGGACACTGAAGCTTTCTTT. Its translation: CAWIRAWDTEAFF.

The rearrangement links TRBV19 to TRBJ2-1; no firm D call. Per germline, CDR1 LNHDA and CDR2 SQIVND (reference sequence). V dropped 1 base and J dropped 8 bases, with 3 bases sitting between them. CDR3 length: 11 residues. Here the CDR3 DNA reads TGTGCCAGTAGTATAGGTGATGAGCAGTTCTTC. This codes for CASSIGDEQFF.

This CDR3 is CASSYTSSVNGNTIYF. Here the CDR3 DNA reads TGTGCCAGCAGTTACACCTCGTCCGTGAATGGAAACACCATATATTTT. The rearrangement joins TRBV6-6 to TRBJ1-3; D not certain. Germline values: CDR1 MNHNY, CDR2 SVGAGI (reference sequence). This CDR3 spans 16 amino acids. The V and J ends lost 2 bases and 3 bases respectively, with 14 bases between them.

This chain joins TRBV18 and TRBJ2-2; TRBD1 aligns across 11 bases. Germline V lookup: CDR1 KGHSH, CDR2 LQKENI. With 5 bases clipped from V and 4 bases from J, the junction kept 6 bases outside the gene matches. The CDR3 is 16 amino acids. Here the CDR3 DNA reads TGTGCCAGCTCAGCGGACAGGGGGCGCGGCACCGGGGAGCTGTTTTTT. This translates into CASSADRGRGTGELFF.

Only one count was recorded for this clone. The CDR3 protein is CASSYSRNTEAFF. The CDR3 coding sequence is TGTGCCAGCAGTTACTCACGGAACACTGAAGCTTTCTTT. This rearrangement joins TRBV6-5 to TRBJ1-1; D unclear. The germline V gene has CDR1 MNHEY and CDR2 SVGAGI. The CDR3 is 13 amino acids. V lost 0 bases, J lost 1 base, and 3 bases lay in between.

The chain is built from TRBV30 and TRBJ1-5, with D tentatively TRBD1 (5 bases). The CDR3 has 13 amino acids. Trimming stripped 1 base from V and 7 bases from J, with 11 bases between. Germline CDR1 GTSNPN, CDR2 SVGIG (reference sequence). CDR3 residues: CAWSAGLRQPQHF. The CDR3 DNA follows: TGTGCCTGGAGTGCAGGGTTGAGACAGCCCCAGCATTTT.

The chain links TRBV28 to TRBJ1-2; TRBD1 is a possible D gene (5 bases). V lost 3 bases and J 3 bases, leaving 14 bases between the germline ends. Germline V gene sequence: CDR1 MDHEN, CDR2 SYDVKM. This CDR3 has 15 residues. The CDR3, as DNA: TGTGCCAGCAGTTTCGGGGCAGGAAAGCACTATGGCTACACCTTC. Translation: CASSFGAGKHYGYTF.

The chain uses TRBV7-2 and TRBJ2-1; TRBD2 matches at 16 bases. Germline V gives CDR1 SGHTA, CDR2 FQGNSA. The CDR3 loop spans 18 amino acids. V gave up 0 bases and J gave up 2 bases; unmatched junction bases: 1. DNA of the CDR3: TGTGCCAGCAGCTTAGCGGGGACTAGCGGGAGGGCCTACAATGAGCAGTTCTTC. This sequence encodes CASSLAGTSGRAYNEQFF.

The genes are TRBV4-2 and TRBJ1-5; D ambiguous. Germline loops: CDR1 LGHNA, CDR2 YNFKEQ. Trimming removed 0 bases at V and 3 bases at J, with 9 bases between. This CDR3 has 15 residues. The CDR3: CASSQEGDNNQPQHF. In DNA form, the CDR3 reads TGTGCCAGCAGCCAAGAGGGAGATAACAATCAGCCCCAGCATTTT.

This rearrangement joins TRBV6-6 to TRBJ1-2; maybe TRBD1 (5 bases). Germline V gene data show CDR1 as MNHNY and CDR2 as SVGAGI (reference sequence). V was cut by 6 bases and J by 0 bases, with 11 bases left in between. The CDR3 extends over 14 amino acids. CDR3 in amino acids: CASRGAATNYGYTF. The CDR3 region has the DNA TGTGCCAGCAGAGGGGCAGCCACTAACTATGGCTACACCTTC.

The CDR3 DNA follows: TGTGCCAGCAGTTTAGGGACCGAGGGCTACGAGCAGTACTTC. This gives the protein CASSLGTEGYEQYF. V gene TRBV27 combines with J gene TRBJ2-7; D may be TRBD1 or TRBD2 (5 bases each). V was shortened by 2 bases and J by 3 bases, with 11 bases between the two germline ends. This CDR3 comprises 14 residues. Germline values: CDR1 MNHEY, CDR2 SMNVEV (reference sequence).

The chain uses TRBV7-2 and TRBJ2-3; 8 nucleotides line up with TRBD2. The CDR3 is made up of 17 amino acids. CDR1 and CDR2 from the germline V gene are SGHTA and FQGNSA. V dropped 1 base and J dropped 3; count of bases not matched to a gene: 9. CDR3 coding DNA: TGTGCCAGCAGCTTAGAATTGGTGGGACTAGGAACAGATACGCAGTATTTT. Translation: CASSLELVGLGTDTQYF.

The chain combines TRBV11-2 with TRBJ2-3; 7 bases match TRBD2. CDR3 length: 14 amino acids. V trimming: 10 bases; J trimming: 5 bases; junction bases outside the gene matches: 12. Germline lookup yields CDR1 SGHAT and CDR2 FQNNGV. The CDR3 here is CATKREDLEDTQYF. In nucleotides, the CDR3 is TGTGCCACCAAACGGGAGGACTTGGAAGATACGCAGTATTTT. Full variable domain (outside the CDR3, taken from reference TRBV11-2 and TRBJ2-3): EAGVAQSPRYKIIEKRQSVAFWCNPISGHATLYWYQQILGQGPKLLIQFQNNGVVDDSQLPKDRFSAERLKGVDSTLKIQPAKLEDSAVYLCATKREDLEDTQYFGPGTRLTVL.

The chain employs TRBV28 and TRBJ1-2; D is perhaps TRBD1 (5 bases). In germline, CDR1 is MDHEN, CDR2 SYDVKM. This CDR3 is 12 amino acids long. Trimming removed 10 bases at V and 5 bases at J, with 14 bases between. As DNA, the CDR3 is TGTGCCACCTCTCTTTCAGGGTATGGCTACACCTTC. This gives the protein CATSLSGYGYTF.

J is TRBJ2-7 and V is TRBV11-1; D is unresolved. Germline V gene sequence: CDR1 SGHAT, CDR2 FQDESV (reference sequence). Trimming pared 4 bases from V and 2 bases from J, leaving 3 bases between. The CDR3 spans 11 residues. CDR3: CASSSPYEQYF. CDR3 nucleotides: TGTGCCAGCAGCTCCCCCTACGAGCAGTACTTC.

The V call is TRBV5-1, the J call TRBJ2-7, with 10 nucleotides matching TRBD2. The length of the CDR3 is 15 residues. After removal of 0 bases from V and 2 bases from J, the junction contained 2 bases not matched to a gene. Germline CDR1 and CDR2: SGHRS and YFSETQ. The CDR3 sequence: CASSLATSGAYEQYF. The CDR3 DNA reads TGCGCCAGCAGCTTGGCCACTAGCGGGGCCTACGAGCAGTACTTC.

V usage is TRBV29-1 and J usage is TRBJ2-7; D gene uncertain. Looked up from germline, CDR1 is SQVTM and CDR2 is ANQGSEA. The length of the CDR3 is 15 residues. Deletions cut 0 bases from V and 0 bases from J, with 12 bases between. The CDR3 sequence is CSVEDRAYSSYEQYF. DNA for the CDR3: TGCAGCGTTGAAGATCGGGCCTACAGCTCCTACGAGCAGTACTTC.

V gene TRBV6-5 combines with J gene TRBJ1-2, with a possible D match to TRBD1 (5 bases). With 7 bases removed from V and 3 bases from J, the gap between germline ends came to 12 bases. This CDR3 has 13 residues. The germline gives CDR1 MNHEY, CDR2 SVGAGI. CDR3 in DNA: TGTGCCAGCACCCCAGGGCGGGACTATGGCTACACCTTC. Residues: CASTPGRDYGYTF.

J is TRBJ1-1 and V is TRBV4-1; possibly TRBD1 for D (6 bases). This CDR3 comprises 15 residues. The V and J ends lost 1 base and 1 base respectively, with 10 bases between them. Per the germline V gene, CDR1 is MGHRA and CDR2 is YSYEKL. The DNA of the CDR3 is TGCGCCAGCAGCCAAGGGGGGCTGCGGAACACTGAAGCTTTCTTT. Translated, it gives CASSQGGLRNTEAFF.

The gene calls are TRBV27 and TRBJ2-7; perhaps TRBD2 as D (6 bases). The germline V and J ends were trimmed by 3 bases and 3 bases, with 21 bases remaining between them. Per germline, CDR1 MNHEY and CDR2 SMNVEV (reference sequence). This CDR3 is built from 17 residues. CDR3 nucleotide sequence: TGTGCCAGCAGTTTCCTGATTCCTAGTAGCGGAAACTACGAGCAGTACTTC. This translates into CASSFLIPSSGNYEQYF.

The gene calls are TRBV28 and TRBJ2-7, with D unclear. Trimming took 5 bases from V and 0 from J, leaving 8 bases between them. Germline V gene data show CDR1 as MDHEN and CDR2 as SYDVKM. The CDR3 consists of 13 residues. This CDR3 is CASSLPHSYEQYF. The DNA of the CDR3 is TGTGCCAGCAGTCTTCCTCACTCCTACGAGCAGTACTTC. Full variable domain (remainder filled in from reference TRBV28 and TRBJ2-7): DVKVTQSSRYLVKRTGEKVFLECVQDMDHENMFWYRQDPGLGLRLIYFSYDVKMKEKGDIPEGYSVSREKKERFSLILESASTNQTSMYLCASSLPHSYEQYFGPGTRLTVT.

V usage is TRBV28 and J usage is TRBJ2-1; possible D gene TRBD1, 5 bases. The CDR3 has 14 amino acids. The V gene's germline CDR1 is MDHEN and CDR2 SYDVKM. Trimming pared 3 bases from V and 9 bases from J, leaving 15 bases between. The CDR3 here is CASSLIRAESEQFF. The CDR3, as DNA: TGTGCCAGCAGTTTGATCAGGGCCGAGAGTGAGCAGTTCTTC.